The subject of this entry is one TCR beta chain. Its antigen is not known. This specimen belongs to a study of CXCR3-negative and CXCR3-positive naive CD8 T cells. Study overall: Approximately 130 million TRB reads in total, about 1.5 +/- 0.3 million per library.

With UMI labels, 5' RACE was used to prepare the TRB cDNA libraries. After re-calling the 5' RACE reads, TCRdb lists one entry per CDR3 protein, DNA absent. Here the sample table reports fewer than 55,000 distinct CDR3 sequences. CD45RO-CCR7+CD27+CD95- marked naive CD8+ T cells. The CDR3 runs 15 residues. Looked up from germline, CDR1 is DFQATT and CDR2 is SNEGSKA (reference sequence). Findings of the study overall: TRBV-TRBJ usage matched between naive CXCR3-negative and CXCR3-positive cells but not between memory cells. The TRB CDR3s that CXCR3-positive naive cells carried were more hydrophobic than those of CXCR3-negative naive cells.

The rearrangement joins TRBV20-1 to TRBJ1-5. The receptor was isolated from a human donor in good health. Some clones in this sample may be carry-over from other donors' samples. Material: naive CXCR3- CD8+ T cells from blood. Specified subset: CD45RO-CCR7+CD27+CD95- naive CD8+ T cells lacking CXCR3 (TNR3-). The CDR3 region is CSAREGRAINQPQHF.